The 30 T cell receptor beta chains listed next were all sequenced from one sample in a study of graft-versus-host responses after intestinal transplantation. To release intraepithelial and lamina propria lymphocytes, the graft tissue was processed. Method: immunoSEQ multiplex PCR; TCRdb's copy keeps in-frame clones and lacks some. The data contain several thousand clones, about 82% of them seen just once; the ten biggest clones take up 10% to 13%. The sequencing used ileum tissue, collected just under 130 days after transplant. These receptors were collected from a human patient who received an intestinal transplant, so some T cells may come from the graft donor.

The CDR3 is CASSKGRTGFRQETQYF. The CDR3 coding sequence is TGTGCCAGCAGCAAGGGGAGGACAGGGTTTCGGCAAGAGACCCAGTACTTC. The chain links TRBV21-1 to TRBJ2-5; no check of the table's D call, TRBD1, against the DNA was made. TRBV21-1 is shown as a pseudogene. This CDR3 is built from 17 residues.

V is TRBV27 and J is TRBJ1-2; the match to TRBD1 covers 7 bases. Germline V gene data show CDR1 as MNHEY and CDR2 as SMNVEV (reference sequence). V shed 5 bases, J shed 0 bases, and the junction held 12 bases outside the gene matches. The CDR3 totals 17 residues. DNA for the CDR3: TGTGCCAGCAGTCTTAATACAGGGGTCGGAGCTAACTATGGCTACACCTTC. Protein sequence: CASSLNTGVGANYGYTF.

The gene calls are TRBV6-1 and TRBJ1-1, with D tentatively TRBD1 (5 bases). V dropped 6 bases and J dropped 1 base, with 9 bases sitting between them. Germline V CDR1 and CDR2: MNHNS, SASEGT. The CDR3 loop spans 13 amino acids. The CDR3 spells CASRIQGNTEAFF. DNA of the CDR3: TGTGCCAGCAGAATTCAGGGGAACACTGAAGCTTTCTTT.

This chain connects TRBV7-9 to TRBJ1-1, with D perhaps matching TRBD1 (5 bases). The CDR3 runs 15 residues. The V end was cut by 1 base, the J end by 6 bases, with 15 bases between. Germline CDR1 reads SEHNR; CDR2 reads FQNEAQ (reference sequence). The CDR3: CASSLGQPGAAEAFF. For the CDR3, the DNA is TGTGCCAGCAGCTTAGGACAGCCCGGGGCCGCTGAAGCTTTCTTT.

The chain employs TRBV4-2 and TRBJ2-7, with D perhaps matching TRBD1 or TRBD2 (5 bases each). The CDR3 has 17 residues. The V gene lost 3 bases and the J gene lost 0 bases, with 18 bases spanning the gap. Looked up from germline, CDR1 is LGHNA and CDR2 is YNFKEQ. For the CDR3, the DNA is TGTGCCAGCAGCCAGACCTATCCCGGGGCCTCCTCCTACGAGCAGTACTTC. It is translated as CASSQTYPGASSYEQYF.

This chain uses TRBV5-1 with TRBJ2-5; D not resolved. From germline, CDR1 is SGHRS and CDR2 YFSETQ. CDR3 length: 15 amino acids. The V and J ends lost 0 bases and 4 bases respectively, with 13 bases between them. In nucleotides, the CDR3 is TGCGCCAGCAGCTTGGCCCCCGCCGCGGTAGAGACCCAGTACTTC. Translating gives CASSLAPAAVETQYF.

The chain combines TRBV7-2 with TRBJ1-2; tentatively, D is TRBD1 (6 bases). This CDR3 has 12 amino acids. V lost 7 bases, J lost 8 bases, and 14 bases lay in between. The germline V gene has CDR1 SGHTA and CDR2 FQGNSA. CDR3 region: CASTMGGYGYTF. CDR3 bases: TGTGCCAGCACCATGGGGGGCTACGGCTACACCTTC. Using reference TRBV7-2 and TRBJ1-2 for the parts outside the CDR3, the full variable domain is GAGVSQSPSNKVTEKGKDVELRCDPISGHTALYWYRQSLGQGLEFLIYFQGNSAPDKSGLPSDRFSAERTGGSVSTLTIQRTQQEDSAVYLCASTMGGYGYTFGSGTRLTVV.

Worth noting for this clone: Other nucleotide sequences in the sample specify the same CDR3. The rearrangement joins TRBV7-3 to TRBJ1-1; D unclear. V shed 0 bases and J shed 1 base, with 3 bases lying between them. The CDR3 is 13 amino acids. CDR1 SGHTA and CDR2 FQGTGA come from the germline V gene. This CDR3 reads CASSLTGNTEAFF. The DNA for the CDR3 is TGTGCCAGCAGCTTAACAGGGAACACTGAAGCTTTCTTT.

The V and J genes are TRBV6-1 and TRBJ2-5; TRBD2 is a possible D gene (5 bases). V lost 4 bases and J lost 0, with 12 bases in between. The CDR3 runs 15 residues. CDR1 is MNHNS and CDR2 is SASEGT in the germline V gene. This chain's CDR3 is CASSGITGNQETQYF. CDR3 in DNA: TGTGCCAGCAGTGGAATTACCGGGAACCAAGAGACCCAGTACTTC.

The chain recombines TRBV28 with TRBJ2-1; D gene ambiguous. Trimming cost V 5 bases and J 4 bases, with 6 bases left between them. Germline V gene data show CDR1 as MDHEN and CDR2 as SYDVKM. This CDR3 is 12 amino acids long. The CDR3 loop reads CASSLTYNEQFF. Written as DNA, the CDR3 is TGTGCCAGCAGTCTCACATACAATGAGCAGTTCTTC.

V is TRBV19 and J is TRBJ2-7; TRBD1 is a possible D gene (5 bases). The V and J ends lost 1 base and 2 bases respectively, with 18 bases between them. The germline gives CDR1 LNHDA, CDR2 SQIVND (reference sequence). The CDR3 extends over 17 amino acids. The CDR3 coding sequence is TGTGCCAGTAGTATAGGACGAGGAAGGGGATTTACCTACGAGCAGTACTTC. Translated: CASSIGRGRGFTYEQYF.

The chain is built from TRBV6-6 and TRBJ1-6; the D gene is possibly TRBD1 (6 bases). Germline CDR1 and CDR2: MNHNY and SVGAGI (reference sequence). The CDR3 totals 15 residues. V gave up 6 bases and J gave up 0 bases, with 9 bases separating them. The DNA for the CDR3 is TGTGCCAGCAGGAAGGACAGCTCCTATAATTCACCCCTCCACTTT. Encoded protein: CASRKDSSYNSPLHF.

V gene TRBV6-5 combines with J gene TRBJ2-1; D gene unclear. The CDR3 loop spans 16 amino acids. CDR1 MNHEY and CDR2 SVGAGI come from the germline V gene. V shed 2 bases and J shed 3 bases, with 14 bases lying between them. CDR3 protein: CASSYQAGRIYNEQFF. The CDR3 DNA follows: TGTGCCAGCAGTTACCAGGCAGGAAGAATCTACAATGAGCAGTTCTTC.

The V call is TRBV13, the J call TRBJ2-4; D uncertain. The CDR3 length is 15 residues. Germline V gene sequence: CDR1 PRHDT, CDR2 FYEKMQ (reference sequence). Trimming took off 0 bases at V and 6 bases at J, with 12 bases between the two ends. The CDR3 nucleotides read TGTGCCAGCAGCTTAGGCCTAGGGAACGGAAACATTCAGTACTTC. Its translation is CASSLGLGNGNIQYF.

The V call is TRBV15, the J call TRBJ2-1; D perhaps matches TRBD2 (7 bases). Trimming cost V 3 bases and J 8 bases, with 20 bases left between them. Germline loops: CDR1 LNHNV, CDR2 YYDKDF (reference sequence). The CDR3 extends over 16 amino acids. CDR3 residues: CATSRALGGAEDEQFF. CDR3 nucleotides: TGTGCCACCAGCAGGGCCTTGGGGGGGGCCGAGGATGAGCAGTTCTTC.

Worth noting for this clone: Additional DNA sequences in this sample encode the identical CDR3. The chain is built from TRBV6-1 and TRBJ1-2; tentatively, D is TRBD1 (5 bases). The CDR3 is 14 residues long. Deletions cut 0 bases from V and 5 bases from J, with 10 bases between. Germline V gene data show CDR1 as MNHNS and CDR2 as SASEGT. CDR3 in amino acids: CASSEARGPYGYTF. In nucleotides, the CDR3 is TGTGCCAGCAGTGAAGCGCGGGGACCTTATGGCTACACCTTC.

This clone was detected a few times. V is TRBV2 and J is TRBJ1-3; D call uncertain. This CDR3 contains 15 residues. Trimming left V 1 base short and J 0 bases short, with 7 bases between. Germline V lookup: CDR1 SNHLY, CDR2 FYNNEI. The CDR3 loop is CASSEEGSSGNTIYF. For the CDR3, the DNA is TGTGCCAGCAGTGAAGAGGGCTCCTCTGGAAACACCATATATTTT. The whole variable domain, remainder taken from reference TRBV2 and TRBJ1-3, is EPEVTQTPSHQVTQMGQEVILRCVPISNHLYFYWYRQILGQKVEFLVSFYNNEISEKSEIFDDQFSVERPDGSNFTLKIRSTKLEDSAMYFCASSEEGSSGNTIYFGEGSWLTVV.

This sequence joins TRBV7-3 and TRBJ2-2, with D possibly matching TRBD1 (6 bases). Per germline, CDR1 SGHTA and CDR2 FQGTGA. V gave up 1 base and J gave up 3 bases, with 15 bases separating them. The CDR3 is made up of 17 amino acids. The CDR3, as DNA: TGTGCCAGCAGCTTAAGAGGTGACAGGACCTACACCGGGGAGCTGTTTTTT. This sequence encodes CASSLRGDRTYTGELFF. Full variable domain (remainder filled in from reference TRBV7-3 and TRBJ2-2): GAGVSQTPSNKVTEKGKYVELRCDPISGHTALYWYRQSLGQGPEFLIYFQGTGAADDSGLPNDRFFAVRPEGSVSTLKIQRTERGDSAVYLCASSLRGDRTYTGELFFGEGSRLTVL.

The chain uses TRBV5-1 and TRBJ2-5; 12 bases match TRBD1. The germline CDR1 and CDR2 sequences are SGHRS and YFSETQ. V dropped 4 bases and J dropped 4; count of bases not matched to a gene: 8. The CDR3 consists of 16 residues. This CDR3 is CASSTPGTGGIETQYF. The CDR3 DNA is TGCGCCAGCAGCACCCCCGGGACAGGGGGCATAGAGACCCAGTACTTC.

This clone was picked up a small number of times. Other nucleotide sequences from this sample produce the same CDR3. This sequence joins TRBV20-1 and TRBJ2-7; no firm D call. Per germline, CDR1 DFQATT and CDR2 SNEGSKA (reference sequence). Trimming took 3 bases from V and 0 from J, leaving 3 bases between them. The CDR3 loop spans 11 amino acids. CDR3 sequence: CSARDSYEQYF. The CDR3 DNA reads TGCAGTGCTAGGGACTCCTACGAGCAGTACTTC.

The genes are TRBV2 and TRBJ2-1, with 7 bases matching TRBD2. Germline V CDR1 and CDR2: SNHLY, FYNNEI. The ends lost 8 bases at V and 2 bases at J; junction bases unmatched: 6. The CDR3 has 14 residues. As DNA, the CDR3 is TGTGCCAGCGCCAGGGAGGGCCCCTACAATGAGCAGTTCTTC. Translated: CASAREGPYNEQFF.

The CDR3 coding sequence is TGTGCCTGGAGTTACGGAGCAGGGGGGGAACGGCAGTACTTC. Protein: CAWSYGAGGERQYF. This sequence joins TRBV30 and TRBJ2-7, with D perhaps being TRBD1 or TRBD2 (7 bases each). Trimming removed 2 bases at V and 9 bases at J, with 20 bases between. This CDR3 spans 14 amino acids. Germline V gives CDR1 GTSNPN, CDR2 SVGIG (reference sequence).

A few counts support this clone. The chain carries TRBV5-1 and TRBJ1-2, with D possibly TRBD1 on 6 matching bases. Germline loops: CDR1 SGHRS, CDR2 YFSETQ. V was cut by 6 bases and J by 2 bases, with 11 bases left in between. The CDR3 covers 13 residues. The chain's CDR3 is CASKVDRNYGYTF. DNA for the CDR3: TGCGCCAGCAAAGTCGACAGGAACTATGGCTACACCTTC.

The table lists this clone with a count of one. V usage is TRBV6-1 and J usage is TRBJ1-2, with D hard to call. This CDR3 has 13 residues. Per germline, CDR1 MNHNS and CDR2 SASEGT. The V and J ends lost 5 bases and 0 bases respectively, with 7 bases between them. The CDR3 DNA sequence: TGTGCCAGCAGTTTACAGACTAACTATGGCTACACCTTC. Its translation: CASSLQTNYGYTF.

CDR3 loop: CASSPQRGGGNTIYF. The CDR3 DNA is TGTGCCAGCTCACCACAACGGGGAGGTGGAAACACCATATATTTT. The chain employs TRBV18 and TRBJ1-3; no clear D gene. CDR3 length: 15 amino acids. Per the germline V gene, CDR1 is KGHSH and CDR2 is LQKENI. V lost 1 base and J lost 3, with 10 bases in between.

The chain recombines TRBV19 with TRBJ1-1; weak D call: TRBD1 (6 bases). Germline V gene lookup returns CDR1 LNHDA and CDR2 SQIVND (reference sequence). Trimming stripped 7 bases from V and 1 base from J, with 13 bases between. This CDR3 has 14 residues. The CDR3 protein is CASTLTGWNTEAFF. CDR3 in DNA: TGTGCCAGTACCTTGACAGGATGGAACACTGAAGCTTTCTTT.

This clone was counted once. The CDR3 DNA reads TGTGCCAGAGGGGGGACAAAGAGCTCCTACGAGCAGTACTTC. It yields the protein CARGGTKSSYEQYF. The V gene is TRBV21-1, the J gene TRBJ2-7. TRBV21-1 is given as a pseudogene. The CDR3 spans 14 residues.

This chain links TRBV5-1 with TRBJ1-4; D uncertain. This CDR3 is built from 14 residues. The V gene lost 0 bases and the J gene lost 8 bases, with 11 bases spanning the gap. Germline V gene lookup returns CDR1 SGHRS and CDR2 YFSETQ. The CDR3 sequence is CASSLDRLGEKLFF. The CDR3 DNA reads TGCGCCAGCAGCTTGGATCGGTTAGGGGAAAAACTGTTTTTT.

The chain is built from TRBV6-5 and TRBJ1-3; D remains unclear. Germline V gene sequence: CDR1 MNHEY, CDR2 SVGAGI. CDR3 length: 12 amino acids. V lost 8 bases and J 2 bases, leaving 7 bases between the germline ends. In DNA, the CDR3 is TGTGCCAGCGCGAAGGCTGGAAACACCATATATTTT. As protein: CASAKAGNTIYF.

The genes are TRBV6-5 and TRBJ1-2; D uncertain. The CDR3 is 13 residues long. The V and J ends lost 2 bases and 2 bases respectively, with 6 bases between them. Looked up from germline, CDR1 is MNHEY and CDR2 is SVGAGI. Here the CDR3 DNA reads TGTGCCAGCAGTTACGGGAGGAACTATGGCTACACCTTC. Amino acid sequence: CASSYGRNYGYTF.